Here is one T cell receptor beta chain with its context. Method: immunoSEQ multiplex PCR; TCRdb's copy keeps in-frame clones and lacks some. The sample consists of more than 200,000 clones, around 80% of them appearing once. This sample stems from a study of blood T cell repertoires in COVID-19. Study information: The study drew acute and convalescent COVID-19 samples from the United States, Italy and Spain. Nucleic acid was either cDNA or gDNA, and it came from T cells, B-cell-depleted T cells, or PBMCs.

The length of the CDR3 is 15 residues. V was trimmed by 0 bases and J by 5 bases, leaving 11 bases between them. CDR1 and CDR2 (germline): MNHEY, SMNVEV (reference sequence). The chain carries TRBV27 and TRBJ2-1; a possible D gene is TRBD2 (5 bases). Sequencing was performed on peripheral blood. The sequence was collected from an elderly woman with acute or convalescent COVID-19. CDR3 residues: CASSLSYSGHNEQFF. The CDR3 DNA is TGTGCCAGCAGTTTATCTTACAGCGGACACAATGAGCAGTTCTTC.